This TCR beta chain was obtained from a study of CD8 T cells in ankylosing spondylitis. This clonotype was counted a few times. Trimming pared 0 bases from V and 5 bases from J, leaving 15 bases between. The CDR3 runs 15 residues. Looked up from germline, CDR1 is DFQATT and CDR2 is SNEGSKA (reference sequence). TCRdb reprocessed the 5' RACE reads with MiXCR, giving one entry per CDR3 protein. The data show hundreds of thousands of distinct CDR3 sequences, more than 25% seen once. The receptor comes from a male donor with ankylosing spondylitis or in good health (not recorded which). V gene TRBV20-1 combines with J gene TRBJ2-3, with D possibly being TRBD1 or TRBD2 (6 bases each). Sequencing was done on a sample of blood, either unsorted or a sorted T cell fraction (not recorded which). CDR3: CSARDRGHEEDTQYF. CDR3 DNA sequence: TGCAGTGCTAGAGATCGGGGGCATGAGGAAGATACGCAGTATTTT.